A single sample is the source of the 26 T cell receptor beta chains below, sequenced in a study of control samples from healthy donors and cancer patients. Generated by immunoSEQ multiplex PCR, the TCRdb table keeps only in-frame clones and is missing some. The sample records roughly 90,000 clones, roughly 93% being singletons. The specimen was blood. The receptors originated from a woman aged 25 to 45 in good health.

J is TRBJ1-6 and V is TRBV13; D not certain. Trimming cost V 0 bases and J 8 bases, with 11 bases left between them. The CDR3 extends over 15 amino acids. CDR1 and CDR2 (germline): PRHDT, FYEKMQ (reference sequence). This CDR3 reads CASSLGLQEHSPLHF. The DNA of the CDR3 is TGTGCCAGCAGCTTAGGCCTGCAGGAACATTCACCCCTCCACTTT. Filled out from reference TRBV13 and TRBJ1-6, the complete variable domain reads AAGVIQSPRHLIKEKRETATLKCYPIPRHDTVYWYQQGPGQDPQFLISFYEKMQSDKGSIPDRFSAQQFSDYHSELNMSSLELGDSALYFCASSLGLQEHSPLHFGNGTRLTVT.

V gene TRBV18 combines with J gene TRBJ1-1; D perhaps matches TRBD1 (6 bases). CDR1 is KGHSH, CDR2 LQKENI, per germline. Trimming shortened V by 0 bases and J by 5 bases, and 10 bases separated the two germline ends. This CDR3 has 14 residues. The CDR3 DNA is TGTGCCAGCTCACCACCCGAGGGGGGTACTGAAGCTTTCTTT. It encodes CASSPPEGGTEAFF.

This chain connects TRBV7-9 to TRBJ1-1; D is perhaps TRBD1 (5 bases). The CDR3 loop spans 15 amino acids. V lost 2 bases, J lost 1 base, and 11 bases lay in between. The V gene's germline CDR1 is SEHNR and CDR2 FQNEAQ (reference sequence). CDR3 sequence reads: CASSLRGQTNTEAFF. In nucleotides, the CDR3 is TGTGCCAGCAGCTTACGGGGCCAAACGAACACTGAAGCTTTCTTT.

The chain has TRBV5-4 and TRBJ2-7, with D perhaps TRBD2 (8 bases). Between the trimmed V and J ends, which lost 4 bases and 6 bases, there was a span of 17 bases. Germline assignment: CDR1 SGHNT and CDR2 YYREEE (reference sequence). The CDR3 totals 14 residues. The CDR3 sequence: CASSTGTRTGEQYF. In DNA, the CDR3 is TGTGCCAGCAGCACCGGGACTAGGACAGGCGAGCAGTACTTC.

This chain links TRBV27 with TRBJ1-1; TRBD1 aligns across 8 bases. There are 14 residues in the CDR3. CDR1 is MNHEY and CDR2 is SMNVEV in the germline V gene (reference sequence). V lost 2 bases and J lost 1; bases outside the gene matches: 0. In nucleotides, the CDR3 is TGTGCCAGCAGTTTACAGGGGGCGAACACTGAAGCTTTCTTT. It codes for CASSLQGANTEAFF.

This chain uses TRBV15 with TRBJ2-1; D possibly corresponds to TRBD1 (5 bases). With 0 bases removed from V and 2 bases from J, the gap between germline ends came to 5 bases. Per the germline V gene, CDR1 is LNHNV and CDR2 is YYDKDF (reference sequence). The CDR3 is 14 amino acids. CDR3 sequence reads: CATSREGAYNEQFF. The CDR3 bases are TGTGCCACCAGCAGAGAAGGGGCCTACAATGAGCAGTTCTTC.

This chain links TRBV6-5 with TRBJ1-4; D uncertain. V shed 6 bases and J shed 4 bases, with 9 bases lying between them. Germline-derived CDR1 and CDR2 are MNHEY and SVGAGI. The CDR3 length is 13 residues. In DNA form, the CDR3 reads TGTGCCAGCAGCTCCCTAGATAATGAAAAACTGTTTTTT. It translates to CASSSLDNEKLFF.

The chain employs TRBV6-1 and TRBJ1-6; D is possibly TRBD1 (5 bases). The CDR3 sequence is 17 residues long. Germline values: CDR1 MNHNS, CDR2 SASEGT. The V end lost 1 base, the J end lost 3 bases, and 13 bases lay between the germline ends. CDR3 in amino acids: CASSEGGRRYYNSPLHF. The CDR3 nucleotides are TGTGCCAGCAGTGAAGGGGGCAGGCGATACTATAATTCACCCCTCCACTTT.

J is TRBJ1-5 and V is TRBV7-2, with 7 bases lining up with TRBD1. Germline-derived CDR1 and CDR2 are SGHTA and FQGNSA. Trimming took 5 bases from V and 6 from J; bases not matched to a gene: 4. CDR3 length: 13 amino acids. CDR3: CASSDRDRQPQHF. CDR3 nucleotide sequence: TGTGCCAGCAGCGACAGGGATCGTCAGCCCCAGCATTTT.

Notes on this clone: Other DNA sequences in the same sample also yield this CDR3. The rearrangement uses TRBV27 and TRBJ1-1, with TRBD1 as a possible D gene (5 bases). Trimming shortened V by 3 bases and J by 4 bases, and 9 bases separated the two germline ends. Per the germline V gene, CDR1 is MNHEY and CDR2 is SMNVEV (reference sequence). The CDR3 runs 13 residues. The CDR3 sequence is CASSFRVGTEAFF. The CDR3 DNA follows: TGTGCCAGCAGTTTCAGGGTGGGCACTGAAGCTTTCTTT.

The table lists this clone with a count of one. The chain combines TRBV5-1 with TRBJ2-1, with D maybe TRBD2 (6 bases). From germline, CDR1 is SGHRS and CDR2 YFSETQ. The V gene lost 2 bases and the J gene lost 9 bases, with 15 bases spanning the gap. This CDR3 has 14 amino acids. CDR3 sequence reads: CASSLWGYGSEQFF. Written as DNA, the CDR3 is TGCGCCAGCAGCTTATGGGGCTACGGGAGTGAGCAGTTCTTC.

The chain links TRBV7-3 to TRBJ1-5, with no clear D. V was cut by 5 bases and J by 0 bases, with 5 bases left in between. From germline, CDR1 is SGHTA and CDR2 FQGTGA. The CDR3 contains 13 residues. This chain's CDR3 is CASSLNSNQPQHF. The CDR3 nucleotides are TGTGCCAGCAGCCTTAATAGCAATCAGCCCCAGCATTTT.

The rearrangement links TRBV29-1 to TRBJ2-1; weak D call: TRBD2 (7 bases). Trimming removed 7 bases from V and 2 bases from J, with 15 bases in between. The CDR3 is 14 residues long. Looked up from germline, CDR1 is SQVTM and CDR2 is ANQGSEA. The CDR3 sequence is CSAFLGGPYNEQFF. CDR3 sequence (DNA): TGCAGCGCTTTTCTGGGGGGGCCCTACAATGAGCAGTTCTTC.

The V call is TRBV10-3, the J call TRBJ2-1; 8 bases are shared with TRBD1. The CDR3 covers 14 residues. With 6 bases clipped from V and 5 bases from J, the junction kept 6 bases outside the gene matches. Germline V lookup: CDR1 ENHRY, CDR2 SYGVKD. The CDR3, as DNA: TGTGCCATCAGAGACAGGGGTCGGAACAATGAGCAGTTCTTC. This codes for CAIRDRGRNNEQFF.

The chain has TRBV19 and TRBJ2-7; 7 positions agree with TRBD1. From germline, CDR1 is LNHDA and CDR2 SQIVND (reference sequence). Losses at the gene ends were 5 bases for V and 1 base for J; bases not matched to a gene: 5. The CDR3 is made up of 14 amino acids. Here the CDR3 reads CASSGQDSSYEQYF. In DNA, the CDR3 is TGTGCCAGTAGTGGACAGGACAGTTCCTACGAGCAGTACTTC.

V and J are TRBV9 and TRBJ1-4, with D unresolved. V was pared by 0 bases and J by 5 bases, with 8 bases between. In germline, CDR1 is SGDLS, CDR2 YYNGEE. This CDR3 contains 14 residues. CDR3 in amino acids: CASSVGSGNEKLFF. The CDR3 DNA follows: TGTGCCAGCAGCGTAGGTTCAGGCAATGAAAAACTGTTTTTT.

This clone was observed a single time. The junction and the germline gene differ at one end; a read error may be behind it. This chain uses TRBV7-7 with TRBJ2-3; a possible D gene is TRBD1 (5 bases). The CDR3 totals 15 residues. In germline, CDR1 is SSHAT, CDR2 FNYEAQ (reference sequence). CDR3 protein: CASSPGSSGEKTQYF. The CDR3 bases are TGTGCTAGCAGCCCAGGGTCCTCCGGAGAGAAAACGCAGTATTTT.

The gene calls are TRBV7-9 and TRBJ1-2; the D is unclear. Germline V gene sequence: CDR1 SEHNR, CDR2 FQNEAQ (reference sequence). This CDR3 is 12 amino acids long. V shed 1 base and J shed 8 bases, with 8 bases lying between them. The CDR3 protein is CASSLDFGGYTF. The CDR3 DNA reads TGTGCCAGCAGCTTAGATTTTGGGGGCTACACCTTC. Based on the CDR3 plus reference TRBV7-9 and TRBJ1-2, the full variable domain is DTGVSQNPRHKITKRGQNVTFRCDPISEHNRLYWYRQTLGQGPEFLTYFQNEAQLEKSRLLSDRFSAERPKGSFSTLEIQRTEQGDSAMYLCASSLDFGGYTFGSGTRLTVV.

The chain links TRBV6-5 to TRBJ1-4, with 8 bases fitting TRBD1. V lost 11 bases to trimming and J lost 8 bases; unmatched junction nucleotides: 13. Germline V lookup: CDR1 MNHEY, CDR2 SVGAGI. There are 14 residues in the CDR3. CDR3 DNA sequence: TGTGCCGCCTCGCTGGACAGGGTACGGGAAAAACTGTTTTTT. Its protein product is CAASLDRVREKLFF.

This clone was counted between two and nine times. The chain employs TRBV2 and TRBJ2-4, with TRBD2 matching 7 bases. The CDR3 contains 18 residues. With V trimmed by 8 bases and J by 5 bases, 21 bases remained unmatched. Looked up from germline, CDR1 is SNHLY and CDR2 is FYNNEI. CDR3 residues: CASWSVQRGPGGQNIQYF. CDR3 DNA: TGTGCCAGCTGGAGCGTCCAGCGGGGACCGGGAGGCCAAAACATTCAGTACTTC.

A word on this clone: This CDR3 is also generated by other DNA sequences in the sample. This sequence joins TRBV9 and TRBJ2-3; D is ambiguous. Trimming cost V 2 bases and J 3 bases, with 4 bases left between them. The germline V gene encodes CDR1 SGDLS and CDR2 YYNGEE. The CDR3 consists of 12 residues. The CDR3 bases are TGTGCCAGCAGCGTTATGACAGATACGCAGTATTTT. Amino acid sequence: CASSVMTDTQYF.

The table lists this clone with a count of one. The rearrangement joins TRBV6-5 to TRBJ2-7, with a weak D call TRBD1 (6 bases). V lost 6 bases and J lost 5, with 14 bases in between. Germline V gene sequence: CDR1 MNHEY, CDR2 SVGAGI. The CDR3 is made up of 13 amino acids. The CDR3 DNA sequence: TGTGCCAGCAGGGGACAACCGTGGGACGAGCAGTACTTC. Translated: CASRGQPWDEQYF.

The chain links TRBV10-3 to TRBJ1-5; no clear D. Germline V gives CDR1 ENHRY, CDR2 SYGVKD. Trimming stripped 7 bases from V and 5 bases from J, with 15 bases between. CDR3 length: 14 amino acids. The CDR3: CAIKDQETHQPQHF. CDR3 coding DNA: TGTGCCATCAAGGACCAGGAAACCCATCAGCCCCAGCATTTT.

The chain joins TRBV28 to TRBJ2-3; 12 bases are shared with TRBD2. The CDR3 totals 15 residues. The germline CDR1 and CDR2 sequences are MDHEN and SYDVKM. Trimming removed 6 bases from V and 3 bases from J; junction bases left unmatched: 4. CDR3 coding DNA: TGTGCCAGCAGCATCGGACTAGCGGGGACAGATACGCAGTATTTT. Translating gives CASSIGLAGTDTQYF.

The V call is TRBV13, the J call TRBJ2-1, with 8 bases lining up with TRBD2. In germline, CDR1 is PRHDT, CDR2 FYEKMQ (reference sequence). The CDR3 consists of 16 residues. The J segment lost 2 bases and the V segment lost 3 bases, leaving 6 bases of the junction unmatched. CDR3 protein: CASSFRYGGAYNEQFF. CDR3 sequence (DNA): TGTGCCAGCAGCTTCCGATACGGGGGGGCCTACAATGAGCAGTTCTTC.

The rearrangement uses TRBV5-1 and TRBJ2-7, with 7 bases fitting TRBD1. Germline V gives CDR1 SGHRS, CDR2 YFSETQ. V dropped 0 bases and J dropped 1; count of bases not matched to a gene: 4. This CDR3 has 15 amino acids. The CDR3 DNA sequence: TGCGCCAGCAGCTTGGGACAGGGAACATCCTACGAGCAGTACTTC. It encodes CASSLGQGTSYEQYF. Together with reference TRBV5-1 and TRBJ2-7, the CDR3 gives the full variable domain: KAGVTQTPRYLIKTRGQQVTLSCSPISGHRSVSWYQQTPGQGLQFLFEYFSETQRNKGNFPGRFSGRQFSNSRSEMNVSTLELGDSALYLCASSLGQGTSYEQYFGPGTRLTVT.